The source of this T cell receptor beta chain is a study of metastatic and nonmetastatic thyroid tumors (dated by TCRdb to the early 2020s). Notes on the research overall: Repertoires from peripheral blood and from tumor or nodule tissue samples of malignant and benign thyroid patients were compared.

For this clone: Its target antigen remains unknown. No base qualities exist here, and no much larger clone lies one base off it.

No treatment had been received by any patient before thyroid surgery. Using T-cell receptor beta sequencing, the researchers looked back retrospectively at clinical samples from patients, gathered between the early 2010s and the late 2010s. General findings and caveats noted by the study authors: In both blood and tumor samples, TCR beta diversity was reported to be significantly higher in malignant tumors than in benign nodules.

Library preparation used PCR. Reads for this sample came from an Illumina HiSeq 4000. The TCR beta-chain CDR3 region of each patient was profiled by high-throughput sequencing. Per the authors' processing: Drawing on CDR3 differences between clinicopathological groups, the researchers built a classifier meant to tell apart patients with distant-metastatic papillary thyroid cancer. The Shannon index was used to assess repertoire diversity, and the Morisita-Horn index was used to assess tumor-blood repertoire similarity. TCRdb handled the public reads itself, with Q25 trimming in fastp and clone calling in MiXCR, and kept productive beta chains. The V and J calls and clone size come from TCRdb's table, not from the authors' own analysis. Counted in this sample were 5,200 or so clones; 20% to 25% of them appeared once. 15% of the sample is held by the ten biggest clonotypes. Between the V and J ends, shortened by 4 bases and 0 bases respectively, the junction contains 6 bases. Including cysteine and phenylalanine, the CDR3 has 13 amino acids. Only the CDR3 part of the read is kept: 39 bases, read in frame from the first base. The germline V gene encodes CDR1 MGHRA and CDR2 YSYEKL.

Sequencing used adjacent normal tissue. The chain employs TRBV4-1 and TRBJ1-1, with no confidently assigned D gene. This clonotype was obtained from a female donor with papillary thyroid cancer or a benign thyroid nodule (not recorded which). Some clones in this sample may be carry-over from other donors' samples. The CDR3 protein is CASSLGLNTEAFF. In nucleotides, the sequence is TGCGCCAGCAGCCTTGGACTGAACACTGAAGCTTTCTTT.